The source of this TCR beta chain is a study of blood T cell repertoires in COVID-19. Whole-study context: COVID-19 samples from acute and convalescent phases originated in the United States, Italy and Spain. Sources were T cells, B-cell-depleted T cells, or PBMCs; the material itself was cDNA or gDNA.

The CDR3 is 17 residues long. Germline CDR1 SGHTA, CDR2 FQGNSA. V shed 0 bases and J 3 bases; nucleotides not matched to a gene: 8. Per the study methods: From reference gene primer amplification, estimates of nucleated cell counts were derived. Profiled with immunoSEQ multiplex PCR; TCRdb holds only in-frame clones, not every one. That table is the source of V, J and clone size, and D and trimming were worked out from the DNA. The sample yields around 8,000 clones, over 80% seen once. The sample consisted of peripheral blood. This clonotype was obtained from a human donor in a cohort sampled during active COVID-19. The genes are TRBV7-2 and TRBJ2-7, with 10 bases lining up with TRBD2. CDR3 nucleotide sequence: TGTGCCAGCAGCTTAGCAATGCTAGCGGGAGTGAGCTACGAGCAGTACTTC. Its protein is CASSLAMLAGVSYEQYF.